The rows below give T cell receptor beta chains drawn from one sample of a study of long-term antiretroviral therapy in people with HIV. Clones were sequenced by immunoSEQ multiplex PCR, and TCRdb holds only the in-frame ones, with some missing. This table holds some 21,000 clones, roughly 84% found once. The material was unsorted PBMCs, obtained 0.2 years before starting antiretroviral therapy. Receptors originate from a man aged 18 to 29 with HIV. The CDR3 runs from the conserved cysteine through the conserved F or W. Fields, in order: D gene, clone size, CDR3 length, V gene, J gene, CDR3 protein, CDR3 DNA. D genes are given only for firm matches. The listing skips clone size in some rows; elsewhere it reads once, few, many or a size class.

NA	NA	14	TRBV19	TRBJ2-1	CASSMPSAQSEQFF	TGTGCCAGTAGTATGCCTAGCGCGCAGAGTGAGCAGTTCTTC
NA	NA	15	TRBV4-3	TRBJ1-5	CASSQDRTNNQPQHF	TGCGCCAGCAGCCAAGATCGGACGAACAATCAGCCCCAGCATTTT
NA	NA	17	TRBV28	TRBJ2-2	CASSLTGRPFNTGELFF	TGTGCCAGCAGTTTAACGGGGAGGCCCTTCAACACCGGGGAGCTGTTTTTT
TRBD2	NA	13	TRBV29-1	TRBJ2-3	CSAAGESTDTQYF	TGCAGTGCCGCGGGGGAAAGCACAGATACGCAGTATTTT
NA	NA	15	TRBV5-6	TRBJ1-2	CASSLGGAALYGYTF	TGTGCCAGCAGTTTGGGAGGAGCGGCCCTCTATGGCTACACCTTC
TRBD1	NA	15	TRBV7-9	TRBJ2-3	CASSLTDRVTDTQYF	TGTGCCAGCAGCTTAACGGACAGGGTAACAGATACGCAGTATTTT
NA	few	15	TRBV9	TRBJ2-2	CASSVVSGNTGELFF	TGTGCCAGCAGCGTAGTGTCAGGGAACACCGGGGAGCTGTTTTTT
NA	NA	15	TRBV7-6	TRBJ1-1	CASSLALGMNTEAFF	TGTGCCAGCAGCTTAGCGCTGGGGATGAACACTGAAGCTTTCTTT
TRBD2	NA	12	TRBV30	TRBJ2-7	CAWSGLAGEQYF	TGTGCCTGGAGTGGACTAGCGGGCGAGCAGTACTTC
NA	NA	14	TRBV9	TRBJ2-7	CASSPLRKSYEQYF	TGTGCCAGCAGCCCCCTTCGTAAGTCCTACGAGCAGTACTTC
TRBD2	NA	12	TRBV7-2	TRBJ2-1	CASSGTTNEQFF	TGTGCCAGCAGCGGGACTACAAATGAGCAGTTCTTC
NA	NA	14	TRBV5-5	TRBJ1-2	CASSLEVRIYGYTF	TGTGCCAGCAGCTTAGAAGTCCGAATCTATGGCTACACCTTC
NA	NA	14	TRBV27	TRBJ2-2	CASSLRANTGELFF	TGTGCCAGCAGTTTACGGGCGAACACCGGGGAGCTGTTTTTT
NA	NA	15	TRBV5-1	TRBJ2-7	CASTALAGKAYEQYF	TGCGCCAGCACGGCTTTGGCAGGGAAGGCCTACGAGCAGTACTTC
NA	once	14	TRBV6-1	TRBJ2-1	CASGRSSSYNEQFF	TGTGCCAGCGGGAGGAGTAGCTCCTACAATGAGCAGTTCTTC
NA	once	18	TRBV5-3	TRBJ2-4	CARSRRGVASTGGNIQYF	TGTGCCAGAAGCCGCCGAGGAGTAGCGAGCACCGGTGGGAACATTCAGTACTTC
NA	once	14	TRBV5-1	TRBJ2-2	CASSLGVNTGELFF	TGCGCCAGCAGCTTGGGAGTGAACACCGGGGAGCTGTTTTTT
TRBD2	NA	14	TRBV28	TRBJ2-5	CASSFGGGKETQYF	TGTGCCAGCAGTTTTGGCGGGGGAAAAGAGACCCAGTACTTC
TRBD1	NA	14	TRBV10-3	TRBJ2-7	CAIMVGTGMGEQYF	TGTGCCATCATGGTGGGGACAGGGATGGGCGAGCAGTACTTC